The T cell receptor (beta chain) described here comes from a study of T cell responses to AZD1222 COVID-19 vaccine. Assay: immunoSEQ multiplex PCR; the TCRdb copy retains only in-frame clones and omits some. Here the sample spans 180,000 or so clones, around 90% being singletons. Remarks on this clone: Its specificity is unknown.

Study-wide results and caveats: Seropositive at baseline were only six or seven AZD1222 recipients.

CDR1 SGDLS and CDR2 YYNGEE come from the germline V gene. The trim removed 0 bases at V and 5 bases at J, leaving 7 bases unmatched. CDR3 length: 16 residues. This TCR was recovered from an adult who received the AZD1222 COVID-19 vaccine. The chain links TRBV9 to TRBJ2-3, with 9 bases lining up with TRBD2. The source was peripheral blood, collected 28 days after the second AZD1222 dose. The CDR3 reads CASSVVAGDVGDTQYF. The CDR3 nucleotides read TGTGCCAGCAGCGTAGTAGCGGGAGATGTGGGAGATACGCAGTATTTT.